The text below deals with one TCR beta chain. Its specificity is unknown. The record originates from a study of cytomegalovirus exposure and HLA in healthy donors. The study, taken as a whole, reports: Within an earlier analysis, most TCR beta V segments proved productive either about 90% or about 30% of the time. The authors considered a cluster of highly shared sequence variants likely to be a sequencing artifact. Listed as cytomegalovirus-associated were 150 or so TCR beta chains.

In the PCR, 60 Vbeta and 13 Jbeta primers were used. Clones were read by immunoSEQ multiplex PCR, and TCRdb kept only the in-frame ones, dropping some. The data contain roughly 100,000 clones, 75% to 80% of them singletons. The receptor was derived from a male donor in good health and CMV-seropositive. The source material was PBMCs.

CDR3 amino acids: CASRRGGTGYEQYF. CDR3 coding DNA: TGTGCCAGCCGGAGGGGAGGGACCGGCTACGAGCAGTACTTC. V usage is TRBV13 and J usage is TRBJ2-7; 7 nucleotides line up with TRBD2. J was trimmed by 3 bases and V by 8 bases; bases with no gene match: 10. Germline lookup yields CDR1 PRHDT and CDR2 FYEKMQ (reference sequence). CDR3 length: 14 amino acids.